This T cell receptor beta chain stems from a study of cytomegalovirus exposure and HLA in healthy donors. Broader study findings: HLA-A and HLA-B allele assignments for most subjects were reportedly predicted accurately using TCR beta sequences. Later analysis suggested links between common viral pathogens and several top significant clusters. Some 150 TCR beta chains were listed as cytomegalovirus-associated.

Primers for the PCR totalled 60 Vbeta and 13 Jbeta. Here immunoSEQ multiplex PCR was the method, and the copy in TCRdb shows in-frame clones only, minus some. The table lists approximately 110,000 clones, 65% to 85% of them singletons. The CDR3 is 15 amino acids. The germline CDR1 and CDR2 sequences are KGHSH and LQKENI. Trimming took off 2 bases at V and 3 bases at J, with 14 bases between the two ends. This clone was observed a single time. Its antigen is not known. The sequencing input was PBMCs. The rearrangement uses TRBV18 and TRBJ2-7, with a tentative D call TRBD2 (5 bases). The receptor was isolated from a young woman in good health and CMV-seronegative. In DNA, the CDR3 is TGTGCCAGCTCACCAAGCGTCCGGGAACTCTACGAGCAGTACTTC. Translated, it gives CASSPSVRELYEQYF.